The 20 T cell receptor beta chains listed next were all sequenced from one sample in a study of T cells after posttransplantation cyclophosphamide listed by TCRdb under 2016. The library came from the immunoSEQ multiplex PCR assay. TCRdb re-hosts the immuneACCESS table, in-frame sequences only. Its copies lack some clones; in the studies checked, an unresolved V gene accounts for under half of them, and the cause for the rest is not known. The sample records about 32,000 clones, approximately 90% of which are singletons. The ten largest clones represent under 15% of the sample. Source material: PBMCs. The receptors stem from a woman between 40 and 55 years old with a blood cancer, CMV-positive, and with a related stem cell donor.

V and J are TRBV6-1 and TRBJ1-6; a possible D gene is TRBD1 (6 bases). With 5 bases removed from V and 6 bases from J, the gap between germline ends came to 11 bases. Per the germline V gene, CDR1 is MNHNS and CDR2 is SASEGT. This CDR3 spans 14 amino acids. CDR3 coding DNA: TGTGCCAGCAGTAGACAGGTACCTAATTCACCCCTCCACTTT. It codes for CASSRQVPNSPLHF.

The rearrangement joins TRBV29-1 to TRBJ2-5; weak D call: TRBD1 (6 bases). The DNA end lines up better with TRBJ2-7; the J call may be wrong. Germline-derived CDR1 and CDR2 are SQVTM and ANQGSEA. The CDR3 spans 13 residues. The CDR3 sequence: CSVGQGRSYEQYF. In nucleotides, the CDR3 is TGCAGCGTGGGGCAGGGGCGATCCTACGAGCAGTACTTC.

The V and J genes are TRBV2 and TRBJ1-2; D gene ambiguous. V was shortened by 6 bases and J by 4 bases, with 15 bases between the two germline ends. Germline V gives CDR1 SNHLY, CDR2 FYNNEI. The CDR3 contains 14 residues. CDR3 DNA: TGTGCCAGCAGACCCGACACCCCAACCTATGGCTACACCTTC. Amino acids: CASRPDTPTYGYTF.

The chain links TRBV5-1 to TRBJ2-5; 7 nucleotides match TRBD2. The CDR3 totals 15 residues. The V segment lost 3 bases and the J segment 0 bases; nucleotides outside the gene matches: 5. Germline lookup yields CDR1 SGHRS and CDR2 YFSETQ. The CDR3, as DNA: TGCGCCAGCAGCTCCGTGGGGGGGTACCAAGAGACCCAGTACTTC. Protein product: CASSSVGGYQETQYF. The variable domain in full, with the rest retrieved from reference TRBV5-1 and TRBJ2-5, is KAGVTQTPRYLIKTRGQQVTLSCSPISGHRSVSWYQQTPGQGLQFLFEYFSETQRNKGNFPGRFSGRQFSNSRSEMNVSTLELGDSALYLCASSSVGGYQETQYFGPGTRLLVL.

The CDR3 coding sequence is TGCGCCAGCAGCTTGGGGACTAGCGGGTACACCGGGGAGCTGTTTTTT. Protein sequence: CASSLGTSGYTGELFF. V usage is TRBV5-1 and J usage is TRBJ2-2, with 11 bases lining up with TRBD2. The trim removed 0 bases at V and 3 bases at J, leaving 1 base unmatched. The CDR3 has 16 residues. From germline, CDR1 is SGHRS and CDR2 YFSETQ. The whole variable domain, filled in from reference TRBV5-1 and TRBJ2-2, reads KAGVTQTPRYLIKTRGQQVTLSCSPISGHRSVSWYQQTPGQGLQFLFEYFSETQRNKGNFPGRFSGRQFSNSRSEMNVSTLELGDSALYLCASSLGTSGYTGELFFGEGSRLTVL.

The chain carries TRBV19 and TRBJ2-6, with a possible D match to TRBD1 (6 bases). From germline, CDR1 is LNHDA and CDR2 SQIVND (reference sequence). Deletions cut 2 bases from V and 4 bases from J, with 15 bases between. The CDR3 is 17 amino acids. CDR3 region: CASSITMGAPGANVLTF. Here the CDR3 DNA reads TGTGCCAGTAGTATAACGATGGGGGCACCAGGGGCCAACGTCCTGACTTTC.

The chain joins TRBV6-5 to TRBJ1-1; D perhaps matches TRBD1 (6 bases). The CDR3 contains 16 residues. Trimming left V 2 bases short and J 1 base short, with 14 bases between. CDR1 and CDR2 from the germline V gene are MNHEY and SVGAGI. The CDR3 loop is CASSYRSGAKNTEAFF. The DNA of the CDR3 is TGTGCCAGCAGTTACAGGTCAGGGGCAAAGAACACTGAAGCTTTCTTT.

This clone was observed a single time. The chain couples TRBV28 to TRBJ2-3; 7 bases align to TRBD1. The CDR3 consists of 15 residues. Trimming removed 6 bases from V and 4 bases from J; junction bases left unmatched: 10. Germline V gives CDR1 MDHEN, CDR2 SYDVKM. The CDR3 nucleotides read TGTGCCAGCAGATCGACAGGGCTGTGGCCAGATACGCAGTATTTT. Translating it yields CASRSTGLWPDTQYF.

The chain's CDR3 is CASSDFGQPQHF. CDR3 sequence (DNA): TGCGCCAGCAGTGATTTCGGTCAGCCCCAGCATTTT. This chain uses TRBV10-2 with TRBJ1-5, with D unresolved. The CDR3 loop spans 12 amino acids. CDR1 WSHSY and CDR2 SAAADI come from the germline V gene. V shed 3 bases and J shed 6 bases, with 6 bases lying between them.

The chain joins TRBV7-2 to TRBJ1-6; 8 bases match TRBD1. CDR1 and CDR2 from the germline V gene are SGHTA and FQGNSA. CDR3 length equals 15 residues. With V trimmed by 5 bases and J by 8 bases, 8 bases remained unmatched. In DNA, the CDR3 is TGTGCCAGCAGCACCCGGACAGGGAGGTATTCACCCCTCCACTTT. Amino acid sequence: CASSTRTGRYSPLHF.

The rearrangement joins TRBV28 to TRBJ1-1; D possibly corresponds to TRBD1 (6 bases). This CDR3 has 17 amino acids. In germline, CDR1 is MDHEN, CDR2 SYDVKM. The V and J ends lost 8 bases and 0 bases respectively, with 22 bases between them. The CDR3 loop is CASPGGAPMGVNTEAFF. The CDR3 DNA follows: TGTGCCAGCCCTGGGGGGGCCCCTATGGGGGTGAACACTGAAGCTTTCTTT.

CDR3 nucleotide sequence: TGTGCCAGCAGCTCACCGTTTCGGGGCTACACCTTC. Residues: CASSSPFRGYTF. The chain employs TRBV5-4 and TRBJ1-2, with unresolved D. CDR1 SGHNT and CDR2 YYREEE come from the germline V gene (reference sequence). V was pared by 3 bases and J by 8 bases, with 11 bases between. The CDR3 is 12 amino acids.

The J gene is TRBJ2-2, the V gene TRBV5-6, with 8 bases aligning to TRBD1. Losses at the gene ends were 4 bases for V and 0 bases for J; bases not matched to a gene: 5. The CDR3 covers 16 residues. Germline CDR1 reads SGHDT; CDR2 reads YYEEEE. The CDR3 nucleotides are TGTGCCAGCAGCCCCACAGGGGGTTCGAACACCGGGGAGCTGTTTTTT. This translates into CASSPTGGSNTGELFF.

V and J are TRBV19 and TRBJ2-5, with TRBD1 matching 7 bases. J was trimmed by 1 base and V by 3 bases; bases with no gene match: 5. The CDR3 is 15 amino acids. Germline loops: CDR1 LNHDA, CDR2 SQIVND (reference sequence). This CDR3 is CASSMLRTGQETQYF. CDR3 coding DNA: TGTGCCAGTAGTATGTTGCGGACAGGCCAAGAGACCCAGTACTTC.

A single count supports this clone. This chain uses TRBV5-6 with TRBJ2-5; TRBD2 matches at 10 bases. This CDR3 contains 17 residues. The V segment lost 0 bases and the J segment 3 bases; nucleotides outside the gene matches: 8. In germline, CDR1 is SGHDT, CDR2 YYEEEE. The CDR3: CASSLAGLLAGEETQYF. The CDR3 coding sequence is TGTGCCAGCAGCTTGGCCGGTCTGCTAGCGGGGGAAGAGACCCAGTACTTC.

The CDR3 DNA reads TGCAGCGTTGAAACAGGGCAATTCTACAATGAGCAGTTCTTC. Its translation is CSVETGQFYNEQFF. The chain employs TRBV29-1 and TRBJ2-1; possibly TRBD1 for D (6 bases). CDR1 SQVTM and CDR2 ANQGSEA come from the germline V gene. The CDR3 is 14 amino acids. The V gene lost 2 bases and the J gene lost 3 bases, with 11 bases spanning the gap.

CDR3 residues: CASSVGTGSGNTIYF. In DNA form, the CDR3 reads TGTGCCAGCAGCGTAGGAACAGGGTCTGGAAACACCATATATTTT. V gene TRBV9 combines with J gene TRBJ1-3, with D tentatively TRBD1 (6 bases). There are 15 residues in the CDR3. V was pared by 0 bases and J by 1 base, with 8 bases between. Germline CDR1 SGDLS, CDR2 YYNGEE. Variable domain in full (rest from reference TRBV9 and TRBJ1-3): DSGVTQTPKHLITATGQRVTLRCSPRSGDLSVYWYQQSLDQGLQFLIQYYNGEERAKGNILERFSAQQFPDLHSELNLSSLELGDSALYFCASSVGTGSGNTIYFGEGSWLTVV.

V gene TRBV6-6 combines with J gene TRBJ1-6; D remains unclear. The CDR3 is made up of 14 amino acids. V was clipped by 2 bases and J by 10 bases, with 12 bases between them. Germline V gene data show CDR1 as MNHNY and CDR2 as SVGAGI (reference sequence). CDR3 bases: TGTGCCAGCAGTTACGGAGGGAAAGGATCACCCCTCCACTTT. Translation: CASSYGGKGSPLHF.

In its sample, this clone was seen once. The rearrangement joins TRBV20-1 to TRBJ2-1; D uncertain. Trimming removed 5 bases at V and 7 bases at J, with 6 bases between. The CDR3 is made up of 10 amino acids. Germline V gene lookup returns CDR1 DFQATT and CDR2 SNEGSKA (reference sequence). This CDR3 reads CSAGSNEQFF. The CDR3, as DNA: TGCAGTGCTGGCTCTAATGAGCAGTTCTTC.

A single count supports this clone. The rearrangement joins TRBV6-6 to TRBJ2-5; D is undetermined. Germline assignment: CDR1 MNHNY and CDR2 SVGAGI (reference sequence). CDR3 length: 14 amino acids. The V gene lost 2 bases and the J gene lost 0 bases, with 7 bases spanning the gap. The CDR3: CASSYISYQETQYF. For the CDR3, the DNA is TGTGCCAGCAGTTACATCTCGTACCAAGAGACCCAGTACTTC.